This is a list of T cell receptor beta chains from one sample in a study of blood T cell repertoires in COVID-19. Measured with immunoSEQ multiplex PCR; TCRdb has only the in-frame clones, and not every one. The data hold around 130,000 clones, with 70% to 90% observed a single time. The sequencing sample was made of PBMCs or T cells enriched from blood (not recorded which). These receptors were collected from a woman in her forties or fifties with acute COVID-19. Each CDR3 is given with its conserved first and last residue. D genes are given only for firm matches. Rows may omit the clone size; those that give it use once, few, many or a size class.

V gene,clone size,D gene,CDR3 length,J gene,CDR3 DNA,CDR3 protein
TRBV27,once,TRBD1,15,TRBJ2-7,TGTGCCAGCAGTTTTACAGGGGGCGAGACCTACGAGCAGTACTTC,CASSFTGGETYEQYF
TRBV2,.,TRBD1,14,TRBJ1-2,TGTGCCAGCAGCGGGACAGCCAGTAACTATGGCTACACCTTC,CASSGTASNYGYTF
TRBV19,.,.,13,TRBJ2-7,TGTGCCAGTAGCCGCGACAGCTCCTACGAGCAGTACTTC,CASSRDSSYEQYF
TRBV19,.,TRBD1,14,TRBJ2-7,TGTGCCAGTAGTATAGGACAGGGGTTATACGAGCAGTACTTC,CASSIGQGLYEQYF
TRBV5-1,.,TRBD1,15,TRBJ1-4,TGCGCCAGCAGCCGCGAGACAGGGTCACAAGAAAAACTGTTTTTT,CASSRETGSQEKLFF
TRBV5-8,.,TRBD2,16,TRBJ2-5,TGTGCCAGCAGCTTGTATAAGGGGACTAGGGTAGAGACCCAGTACTTC,CASSLYKGTRVETQYF
TRBV19,.,.,13,TRBJ1-5,TGTGCCAGTAGTATGGTAGGCAATCAGCCCCAGCATTTT,CASSMVGNQPQHF
TRBV27,.,TRBD1,12,TRBJ2-3,TGTGCCAGCAGTCCCCAGGACAGGACGCAGTATTTT,CASSPQDRTQYF
TRBV11-2,once,TRBD1,15,TRBJ2-7,TGTGCCAGCAGCTTAGGACAGGGGACCTCCTACGAGCAGTACTTC,CASSLGQGTSYEQYF
TRBV7-2,.,.,15,TRBJ2-2,TGTGCCAGCAGCTTAGGCAGCGGAAACACCGGGGAGCTGTTTTTT,CASSLGSGNTGELFF
TRBV12-5,.,.,13,TRBJ2-5,TGTGCTAGTGGACCGCCGGGAGCGGAGACCCAGTACTTC,CASGPPGAETQYF
TRBV6-5,.,TRBD1,15,TRBJ1-6,TGTGCCAGCAGGCACCCGGGACAGCGAAATTCACCCCTCCACTTT,CASRHPGQRNSPLHF
TRBV19,few,TRBD1,15,TRBJ2-7,TGTGCCAGCACCACTACAGGGGGACCTTCCTACGAGCAGTACTTC,CASTTTGGPSYEQYF
TRBV20-1,few,.,11,TRBJ1-2,TGCAGTCCCGGAGGGGATAGTGGCTACACCTTC,CSPGGDSGYTF
TRBV7-2,.,.,14,TRBJ2-7,TGTGCCAGCAGCCTGTACGACAGCTACTACGAGCAGTACTTC,CASSLYDSYYEQYF
TRBV30,.,.,14,TRBJ2-4,TGTGCCTCGACTAGGGATTCAGCTTCAAACATTCAGTACTTC,CASTRDSASNIQYF
TRBV10-3,once,.,13,TRBJ2-5,TGTGCCATCAGTGGGAGGGGCGAAGAGACCCAGTACTTC,CAISGRGEETQYF
TRBV10-1,.,TRBD2,15,TRBJ2-7,TGCGCCAGCAGTGAAAGCGGGAGGGCCCCCTACGAGCAGTACTTC,CASSESGRAPYEQYF